This T cell receptor beta chain was obtained from a study of T cells in Graves' hyperthyroidism and ophthalmopathy. General study findings and limits: Before onset, ophthalmopathy was predicted by the model a median roughly 6.4 months earlier. Patients with ophthalmopathy were separated from those with stable hyperthyroidism by a 13 V-J model.

A note on this clonotype: The target antigen is unknown.

Researchers amplified the TCR beta CDR3 regions from RNA transcripts. A first-round RT-PCR of the TCR CDR3 used the HTBI primer set. Using its own MiXCR run on the multiplex PCR reads, TCRdb lists one record per CDR3 protein. The table records around 660,000 distinct CDR3 sequences, about 45% of them present only once. The CDR3 spans 13 residues. Trimming took 4 bases from V and 5 from J, leaving 12 bases between them. CDR1 and CDR2 from the germline V gene are SGHRS and YFSETQ. The V gene is TRBV5-1, the J gene TRBJ2-5; weak D call: TRBD1 (5 bases). Sequencing input: peripheral blood or thyroid tissue (not recorded which). This TCR was sampled from an adult man with Graves' disease, either hyperthyroidism or ophthalmopathy (not recorded which). The CDR3 sequence: CASSMQGNETQYF. DNA of the CDR3: TGCGCCAGCAGCATGCAGGGTAATGAGACCCAGTACTTC.